This TCR beta chain appears in the sequencing data of a study of blood T cells in healthy people across ages. For the second PCR, which ran for 7 to 11 cycles, a sample-barcoded 5' primer and a J-beta primer mix were used. Each CDR3 protein is one row after TCRdb ran MiXCR on the 5' RACE reads. This repertoire shows about 400,000 distinct CDR3 sequences, approximately 47% found once; its top ten account for 51%. Germline CDR1 is MNHNY and CDR2 is SVGAGI (reference sequence). Trimming took off 6 bases at V and 5 bases at J, with 19 bases between the two ends. CDR3 length equals 15 residues. Sequenced input: blood. J is TRBJ2-5 and V is TRBV6-6, with D tentatively TRBD2 (6 bases). The receptor was isolated from a man aged 55 to 70 in good health. CDR3 DNA sequence: TGTGCCAGCAGCACGGGGGAAGAGCGGTGGGAGACCCAGTACTTC. Its translation: CASSTGEERWETQYF.